The 32 T cell receptor beta chains below all came from one sample that was sequenced in a study of T cells expressing NK-cell markers. No DNA is given; TCRdb re-called the 5' RACE reads and lists each CDR3 protein once. Across about 450,000 distinct CDR3 sequences, the top ten clones capture about 7.1% of the sample. The sample was blood T cells: a sorted CD56 or NKG2C T cell subset, CD4+ or CD8+ T cells, or bulk PBMC T cells (not recorded which). The receptors originated from a woman between 18 and 75 years old in good health.

The chain recombines TRBV20-1 with TRBJ2-3; TCRdb lists TRBD2, though no DNA is available to test this call. Germline V lookup: CDR1 DFQATT, CDR2 SNEGSKA (reference sequence). The CDR3 sequence is 15 residues long. The CDR3 spells CSARTIPRGGDTQYF.

The chain employs TRBV6-5 and TRBJ2-3; TCRdb selects TRBD2, and the lack of DNA leaves this call unchecked. The CDR3 is 16 residues long. Looked up from germline, CDR1 is MNHEY and CDR2 is SVGAGI. The CDR3: CASSHSSGGALNTQYF.

The chain employs TRBV27 and TRBJ2-1; TCRdb returns TRBD1, unconfirmable since there is no DNA. CDR3 length equals 15 residues. Per germline, CDR1 MNHEY and CDR2 SMNVEV (reference sequence). CDR3 protein: CASRRQDRPYNEQFF.

V gene TRBV20-1 combines with J gene TRBJ2-5; the D call of TRBD2 rests on TCRdb alone, since no DNA is present to check it. The CDR3 is 16 amino acids. Germline V gene sequence: CDR1 DFQATT, CDR2 SNEGSKA (reference sequence). The CDR3 loop reads CSASGPLGLGKETQYF.

V is TRBV7-9 and J is TRBJ2-2; the D call of TRBD2 rests on TCRdb alone, since no DNA is present to check it. Germline V CDR1 and CDR2: SEHNR, FQNEAQ (reference sequence). The CDR3 has 16 residues. The CDR3 loop reads CASSPQGLRVTGELFF.

This rearrangement joins TRBV12-3 or TRBV12-4 to TRBJ1-5; checking the TCRdb D call of TRBD1 is not possible without DNA. The CDR3 is 14 residues long. The CDR3 sequence is CASSWGKSNQPQHF.

The V gene is TRBV11-3, the J gene TRBJ2-1. This CDR3 has 15 residues. Germline V gene data show CDR1 as SGHNT and CDR2 as YENEEA. CDR3 sequence: CASSSVAMPYNEQFF.

The chain uses TRBV6-5 and TRBJ2-1; absent DNA, TCRdb's TRBD1 call cannot be checked. Germline loops: CDR1 MNHEY, CDR2 SVGAGI. There are 12 residues in the CDR3. The CDR3 loop is CASSTVRGGQFF.

The V gene is TRBV12-3 or TRBV12-4, the J gene TRBJ2-2; TCRdb selects TRBD2, and the lack of DNA leaves this call unchecked. The CDR3 contains 18 residues. This chain's CDR3 is CASSFRLGLAANTGELFF.

This chain links TRBV18 with TRBJ2-1; TCRdb's D call of TRBD1 is untestable without DNA. Germline V gene sequence: CDR1 KGHSH, CDR2 LQKENI. This CDR3 is built from 15 residues. CDR3 in amino acids: CASSPGGRFYNEQFF. Full variable domain (remainder filled in from reference TRBV18 and TRBJ2-1): NAGVMQNPRHLVRRRGQEARLRCSPMKGHSHVYWYRQLPEEGLKFMVYLQKENIIDESGMPKERFSAEFPKEGPSILRIQQVVRGDSAAYFCASSPGGRFYNEQFFGPGTRLTVL.

The chain joins TRBV29-1 to TRBJ2-4; TCRdb names TRBD2, which stays unverified in the absence of DNA. The CDR3 runs to 17 residues. In germline, CDR1 is SQVTM, CDR2 ANQGSEA. This CDR3 is CSVEIGGGSAAKNIQYF.

This chain joins TRBV29-1 and TRBJ2-1; the D call of TRBD2 rests on TCRdb alone, since no DNA is present to check it. Germline V gene lookup returns CDR1 SQVTM and CDR2 ANQGSEA. CDR3 size: 12 residues. The CDR3 spells CSAAVSLNEQFF.

V is TRBV11-2 and J is TRBJ1-1. The CDR3 has 18 amino acids. From germline, CDR1 is SGHAT and CDR2 FQNNGV. Here the CDR3 reads CASSGQWDLVGGNTEAFF.

The chain joins TRBV4-3 to TRBJ2-5; the TCRdb D gene call, TRBD2, has no DNA to confirm it. CDR1 is LGHNA and CDR2 is YSLEER in the germline V gene. The CDR3 runs 16 residues. The CDR3 sequence: CASSQDLTSGKETQYF.

The chain joins TRBV7-2 to TRBJ2-5; TCRdb selects TRBD1, and the lack of DNA leaves this call unchecked. Germline V gene lookup returns CDR1 SGHTA and CDR2 FQGNSA. This CDR3 region has 15 residues. The chain's CDR3 is CASSSRGGFQETQYF.

The rearrangement links TRBV12-3 or TRBV12-4 to TRBJ2-7. The CDR3 spans 14 residues. CDR3 protein: CASSLKRIRYEQYF.

This sequence joins TRBV7-9 and TRBJ2-5; TCRdb proposes TRBD2, but this gene call is untestable without DNA. The CDR3 extends over 15 amino acids. Germline V gene data show CDR1 as SEHNR and CDR2 as FQNEAQ (reference sequence). The CDR3 spells CASSLKRAGQETQYF.

V usage is TRBV12-3 or TRBV12-4 and J usage is TRBJ2-1; TCRdb's D call of TRBD1 is untestable without DNA. The CDR3 consists of 15 residues. The CDR3 reads CASSLTTNRGNEQFF.

The CDR3 loop is CASKGFSNQPQHF. V and J are TRBV7-2 and TRBJ1-5; the D call of TRBD1 rests on TCRdb alone, since no DNA is present to check it. Germline V lookup: CDR1 SGHTA, CDR2 FQGNSA. The CDR3 has 13 residues.

The chain combines TRBV12-3 or TRBV12-4 with TRBJ1-5; the TCRdb call, TRBD1, lacks DNA for checking. The length of the CDR3 is 16 residues. The CDR3 here is CASSLVGGASNQPQHF.

J is TRBJ1-2 and V is TRBV7-2. CDR1 is SGHTA and CDR2 is FQGNSA in the germline V gene. CDR3 length: 13 amino acids. The CDR3 loop is CASSSRSGYGYTF.

CDR3 protein: CATWGGGMTYNEQFF. The genes are TRBV10-3 and TRBJ2-1; the D gene TCRdb calls, TRBD2, cannot be checked with no DNA. The CDR3 runs to 15 residues. CDR1 is ENHRY, CDR2 SYGVKD, per germline.

The rearrangement uses TRBV29-1 and TRBJ2-1; there is no DNA to check the TCRdb D call of TRBD2. The CDR3 has 12 residues. From germline, CDR1 is SQVTM and CDR2 ANQGSEA. The CDR3 sequence is CSAGPGGDEQFF.

V and J are TRBV27 and TRBJ2-3; TCRdb designates TRBD2, a call that cannot be tested without DNA. The CDR3 is made up of 19 amino acids. Germline CDR1 MNHEY, CDR2 SMNVEV (reference sequence). The CDR3: CASSLTSGLAGPSTDTQYF.

The genes are TRBV7-2 and TRBJ2-1. The germline gives CDR1 SGHTA, CDR2 FQGNSA. This CDR3 has 13 residues. Here the CDR3 reads CASSLAQVDEQFF.

The rearrangement joins TRBV6-1 to TRBJ1-1. The CDR3 sequence is 16 residues long. The V gene's germline CDR1 is MNHNS and CDR2 SASEGT. The CDR3 is CASTLGPQAGNTEAFF.

The chain has TRBV5-4 and TRBJ2-7; with no DNA, the TCRdb D assignment of TRBD1 cannot be verified. Germline V gene data show CDR1 as SGHNT and CDR2 as YYREEE (reference sequence). The CDR3 extends over 14 amino acids. CDR3 sequence: CASSSGTGIYEQYF.

The chain recombines TRBV4-1 with TRBJ2-2; checking the TCRdb D call of TRBD1 is not possible without DNA. CDR3 length equals 13 residues. The V gene's germline CDR1 is MGHRA and CDR2 YSYEKL. The CDR3: CASGGGYTGELFF.

V usage is TRBV2 and J usage is TRBJ2-3; without DNA, the TCRdb call of TRBD1 cannot be checked. The CDR3 has 16 residues. CDR1 is SNHLY, CDR2 FYNNEI, per germline. The CDR3 spells CASMGEPGQAWETQYF.

V and J are TRBV4-3 and TRBJ2-3; TCRdb reports TRBD1, a call that lacks DNA to check it against. The CDR3 has 15 residues. CDR1 and CDR2 from the germline V gene are LGHNA and YSLEER. This CDR3 is CASSQTGLATDTQYF.

The J gene is TRBJ2-1, the V gene TRBV20-1. CDR1 is DFQATT and CDR2 is SNEGSKA in the germline V gene (reference sequence). The CDR3 runs 13 residues. The CDR3 reads CSAIVGSYNEQFF.

V gene TRBV20-1 combines with J gene TRBJ2-2; TCRdb's D call of TRBD1 is untestable without DNA. Germline V gives CDR1 DFQATT, CDR2 SNEGSKA (reference sequence). The CDR3 totals 17 residues. This chain's CDR3 is CSARVTGVSLNTGELFF.